The entry below describes one T cell receptor beta chain. The sample belongs to a study of shared clonotypes between healthy human individuals. Germline V gene sequence: CDR1 MDHEN, CDR2 SYDVKM. This CDR3 spans 16 amino acids. V was cut by 1 base and J by 6 bases, with 16 bases left in between. The repertoire was sequenced with immunoSEQ multiplex PCR; TCRdb's copy has only in-frame clones and lacks some. Of about 2.4 million clones listed, 93% are singletons. The TCR was taken from a young man in good health. Some clones in this sample may be carry-over from other donors' samples. The J gene is TRBJ1-5, the V gene TRBV28; D is perhaps TRBD1 (5 bases). Sequencing was done on a sample of naive CD4+ T cells from PBMCs. Sample subset: CD45RA+ positively selected. The CDR3 spells CASSLSTGLISQPQHF. The CDR3 DNA reads as TGTGCCAGCAGTTTATCTACAGGTTTAATTTCTCAGCCCCAGCATTTT.